These T cell receptor beta chains were read from a single sample in a study of blood T cell repertoires in COVID-19. Using immunoSEQ multiplex PCR, the repertoire was profiled, and TCRdb retains in-frame clones only, with some absent. The sample includes roughly 220,000 clones, 80% seen only once; the top ten take approximately 4.6%. Source material: PBMCs or T cells enriched from blood (not recorded which). Source of these receptors: a man aged 30-40 years with acute COVID-19. The CDR3 runs from the conserved cysteine through the conserved F or W. The D gene is left open where the match is weak. Rows may omit the clone size; those that give it use once, few, many or a size class.

D gene | J gene | V gene | clone size | CDR3 protein | CDR3 DNA
NA | TRBJ1-1 | TRBV7-3 | NA | CASSFELNTEAFF | TGTGCCAGCAGCTTCGAGCTGAACACTGAAGCTTTCTTT
NA | TRBJ2-3 | TRBV5-4 | NA | CASSLDQESTDTQYF | TGTGCCAGCAGCTTGGACCAGGAAAGCACAGATACGCAGTATTTT
TRBD2 | TRBJ2-7 | TRBV23-1 | many | CASSQWGGRSYEQYF | TGCGCCAGCAGTCAATGGGGGGGAAGGTCCTACGAGCAGTACTTC
NA | TRBJ2-1 | TRBV6-5 | NA | CASSSTRAGAYNEQFF | TGTGCCAGCAGTTCCACCCGGGCAGGGGCTTACAATGAGCAGTTCTTC
TRBD1 | TRBJ2-5 | TRBV9 | NA | CASSVQGQGQETQYF | TGTGCCAGCAGCGTACAGGGACAGGGACAAGAGACCCAGTACTTC
NA | TRBJ2-3 | TRBV15 | NA | CATSRDRASTDTQYF | TGTGCCACCAGCAGAGACAGGGCTAGCACAGATACGCAGTATTTT
NA | TRBJ2-2 | TRBV24-1 | NA | CATSWRTGELFF | TGTGCCACTTCGTGGCGGACCGGGGAGCTGTTTTTT
NA | TRBJ2-2 | TRBV12-3/TRBV12-4 | NA | CASSLNYPRLFF | TGTGCCAGCAGTTTAAACTATCCCCGGCTGTTTTTT
TRBD2 | TRBJ2-2 | TRBV7-3 | NA | CASSFRREGTNTGELFF | TGTGCCAGCAGCTTTAGGAGGGAGGGCACCAACACCGGGGAGCTGTTTTTT
NA | TRBJ1-1 | TRBV3-1/TRBV3-2 | NA | CASSQAGANTEAFF | TGTGCCAGCAGCCAAGCAGGGGCGAACACTGAAGCTTTCTTT
TRBD1 | TRBJ2-7 | TRBV30 | NA | CAWSPGTDYEQYF | TGTGCCTGGAGTCCCGGGACAGACTACGAGCAGTACTTC
NA | TRBJ2-3 | TRBV6-1 | NA | CASSDPAQGDTQYF | TGTGCCAGCAGTGACCCTGCCCAGGGAGATACGCAGTATTTT
NA | TRBJ1-1 | TRBV6-5 | NA | CASSPEARTEAFF | TGTGCCAGCAGTCCCGAGGCCAGAACTGAAGCTTTCTTT
NA | TRBJ1-4 | TRBV6-5 | NA | CASSPGGGPYEKLFF | TGTGCCAGCAGTCCCGGGGGGGGGCCCTATGAAAAACTGTTTTTT
NA | TRBJ1-6 | TRBV18 | NA | CASSMAGNSPLHF | TGTGCCAGCTCAATGGCAGGGAATTCACCCCTCCACTTT
NA | TRBJ1-4 | TRBV4-1 | few | CASSQAYGRGNEKLFF | TGCGCCAGCAGCCAAGCCTATGGAAGAGGTAATGAAAAACTGTTTTTT
TRBD2 | TRBJ2-1 | TRBV19 | NA | CATKRGAGNEQFF | TGTGCCACCAAGCGGGGCGCGGGGAATGAGCAGTTCTTC
TRBD1 | TRBJ1-4 | TRBV29-1 | once | CSVGQGSEKLFF | TGCAGCGTTGGACAGGGGAGTGAAAAACTGTTTTTT